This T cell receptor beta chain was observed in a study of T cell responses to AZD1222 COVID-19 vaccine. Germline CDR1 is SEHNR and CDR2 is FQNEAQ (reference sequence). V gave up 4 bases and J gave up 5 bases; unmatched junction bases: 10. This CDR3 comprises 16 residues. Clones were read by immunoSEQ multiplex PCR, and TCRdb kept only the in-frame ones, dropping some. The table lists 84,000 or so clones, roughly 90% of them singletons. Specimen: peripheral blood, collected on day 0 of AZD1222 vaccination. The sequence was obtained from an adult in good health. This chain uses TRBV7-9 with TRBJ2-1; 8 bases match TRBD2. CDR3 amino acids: CASSSLVAGLHNEQFF. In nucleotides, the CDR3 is TGTGCCAGCAGCTCTCTCGTAGCGGGACTTCACAATGAGCAGTTCTTC.